This T cell receptor (beta chain) was profiled in a study of T cell repertoires in ileal Crohn's disease. Looking at the study overall: Patients had a median roughly 8-year disease duration, and around 35% were active smokers.

The time point was: neoterminal ileum biopsy at postoperative endoscopy, about 6 months after surgery. Clones were read by immunoSEQ multiplex PCR, and TCRdb kept only the in-frame ones, dropping some. The top ten clones hold 10% of a sample with approximately 2,300 clones, roughly 60% of them seen once. Sequenced sample: ileal tissue. This receptor was identified in an adult with Crohn's disease.

The CDR3 spells CASSIETKYGYTF. CDR3 sequence (DNA): TGTGCCAGTAGTATTGAGACAAAGTATGGCTACACCTTC. The rearrangement joins TRBV19 to TRBJ1-2; D is undetermined. CDR3 length equals 13 residues. CDR1 is LNHDA and CDR2 is SQIVND in the germline V gene (reference sequence). V was trimmed by 3 bases and J by 5 bases, leaving 10 bases between them.